The 14 T cell receptor beta chains presented below share a single source sample, sequenced in a study of blood T cell repertoires in COVID-19. Some clones are missing from TCRdb's copy, which holds only in-frame ones; the method was immunoSEQ multiplex PCR. The table shows 200,000 to 300,000 clones, with approximately 84% occurring only once. Input material: peripheral blood. The receptors derive from a man aged 50 to 59 with acute or convalescent COVID-19.

The chain is built from TRBV24-1 and TRBJ2-5; TRBD1 might be the D (5 bases). Looked up from germline, CDR1 is KGHDR and CDR2 is SFDVKD. The length of the CDR3 is 13 residues. Trimming cost V 5 bases and J 1 base, with 7 bases left between them. The chain's CDR3 is CATSGTPQETQYF. In DNA, the CDR3 is TGTGCCACCAGTGGGACACCCCAAGAGACCCAGTACTTC.

This chain links TRBV5-6 with TRBJ2-5; D not resolved. CDR3 length equals 14 residues. Between the trimmed V and J ends, which lost 0 bases and 4 bases, there was a span of 10 bases. Germline CDR1 and CDR2: SGHDT and YYEEEE. CDR3 sequence: CASSLVLVGETQYF. CDR3 coding DNA: TGTGCCAGCAGCTTGGTCCTAGTGGGAGAGACCCAGTACTTC.

V usage is TRBV15 and J usage is TRBJ1-4, with TRBD1 matching 9 bases. Trimming removed 3 bases from V and 8 bases from J; junction bases left unmatched: 7. The germline V gene has CDR1 LNHNV and CDR2 YYDKDF (reference sequence). This CDR3 contains 15 residues. The CDR3 here is CATSRGTGLREKLFF. The CDR3 coding sequence is TGTGCCACCAGCAGGGGGACAGGGTTGAGGGAAAAACTGTTTTTT.

This chain links TRBV5-1 with TRBJ2-3; the match to TRBD2 covers 7 bases. CDR3 size: 16 residues. CDR1 SGHRS and CDR2 YFSETQ come from the germline V gene. Trimming removed 0 bases from V and 3 bases from J; junction bases left unmatched: 7. The CDR3 bases are TGCGCCAGCAGCTTGGCGGGCGGGAGCCATACAGATACGCAGTATTTT. Encoded protein: CASSLAGGSHTDTQYF.

This clone has only one observation. The chain uses TRBV30 and TRBJ1-2; 8 bases agree with TRBD1. Trimming removed 4 bases from V and 5 bases from J; junction bases left unmatched: 3. Germline CDR1 reads GTSNPN; CDR2 reads SVGIG (reference sequence). The CDR3 length is 12 residues. CDR3 sequence: CAWTTGVYGYTF. CDR3 nucleotide sequence: TGTGCCTGGACGACAGGGGTGTATGGCTACACCTTC.

This chain uses TRBV6-2 or TRBV6-3 with TRBJ1-3, with TRBD1 matching 7 bases. V was clipped by 5 bases and J by 5 bases; unmatched bases: 6. Germline V gives CDR1 MNHEY, CDR2 SVGEGT. The CDR3 has 14 amino acids. CDR3 amino acids: CASSPSGQRNTIYF. CDR3 in DNA: TGTGCCAGCAGTCCCTCGGGACAGAGAAACACCATATATTTT.

The genes are TRBV7-2 and TRBJ1-5; D is ambiguous. CDR1 is SGHTA, CDR2 FQGNSA, per germline. This CDR3 has 15 residues. V was pared by 3 bases and J by 0 bases, with 9 bases between. The CDR3 DNA sequence: TGTGCCAGCAGCTTGGTGGCAGGTAGCAATCAGCCCCAGCATTTT. Translating gives CASSLVAGSNQPQHF.

The rearrangement uses TRBV6-5 and TRBJ2-5; perhaps TRBD2 as D (7 bases). The CDR3 contains 14 residues. In germline, CDR1 is MNHEY, CDR2 SVGAGI. V lost 4 bases and J lost 4, with 13 bases in between. Here the CDR3 DNA reads TGTGCCAGCAGTTTAGGGGGGGCCCCAGAGACCCAGTACTTC. Protein: CASSLGGAPETQYF.

The rearrangement links TRBV18 to TRBJ2-3, with a possible D match to TRBD2 (6 bases). Germline V gene sequence: CDR1 KGHSH, CDR2 LQKENI. The CDR3 has 14 residues. Trimming cost V 2 bases and J 1 base, with 7 bases left between them. The CDR3 region is CASSPGTRTDTQYF. CDR3 in DNA: TGTGCCAGCTCACCAGGGACTCGCACAGATACGCAGTATTTT. Drawing the rest from reference TRBV18 and TRBJ2-3, the complete variable domain is NAGVMQNPRHLVRRRGQEARLRCSPMKGHSHVYWYRQLPEEGLKFMVYLQKENIIDESGMPKERFSAEFPKEGPSILRIQQVVRGDSAAYFCASSPGTRTDTQYFGPGTRLTVL.

The chain couples TRBV27 to TRBJ1-2, with a weak D call TRBD1 (5 bases). V lost 3 bases and J 2 bases, leaving 10 bases between the germline ends. CDR3 size: 14 residues. Germline V lookup: CDR1 MNHEY, CDR2 SMNVEV (reference sequence). CDR3: CASSFGRGNYGYTF. CDR3 nucleotide sequence: TGTGCCAGCAGTTTCGGGAGGGGAAACTATGGCTACACCTTC.

V and J are TRBV28 and TRBJ2-1; D is unresolved. This CDR3 has 12 amino acids. V lost 5 bases, J lost 3 bases, and 5 bases lay in between. Germline CDR1 and CDR2: MDHEN and SYDVKM. The CDR3 is CASSRGYNEQFF. DNA of the CDR3: TGTGCCAGCAGTCGCGGCTACAATGAGCAGTTCTTC. Full variable domain (rest looked up from reference TRBV28 and TRBJ2-1): DVKVTQSSRYLVKRTGEKVFLECVQDMDHENMFWYRQDPGLGLRLIYFSYDVKMKEKGDIPEGYSVSREKKERFSLILESASTNQTSMYLCASSRGYNEQFFGPGTRLTVL.

This chain uses TRBV6-5 with TRBJ1-4; D might be TRBD1 (5 bases). V was pared by 2 bases and J by 6 bases, with 10 bases between. Germline V CDR1 and CDR2: MNHEY, SVGAGI. This CDR3 comprises 14 residues. The CDR3 DNA sequence: TGTGCCAGCAGTTACGGGGTCAGGGATGAAAAACTGTTTTTT. Translating it yields CASSYGVRDEKLFF.

CDR3 loop: CATSRDTGNGYTF. CDR3 nucleotides: TGTGCCACCAGCAGAGACACAGGGAATGGCTACACCTTC. The chain has TRBV15 and TRBJ1-2; the D gene is possibly TRBD1 (6 bases). The V gene's germline CDR1 is LNHNV and CDR2 YYDKDF (reference sequence). This CDR3 has 13 amino acids. V was cut by 0 bases and J by 6 bases, with 8 bases left in between.

This rearrangement joins TRBV2 to TRBJ2-3; D remains ambiguous. V was cut by 7 bases and J by 1 base, with 6 bases left in between. The germline V gene has CDR1 SNHLY and CDR2 FYNNEI. The CDR3 has 12 residues. CDR3 sequence: CASTTGTDTQYF. The CDR3, as DNA: TGTGCCAGCACAACGGGCACAGATACGCAGTATTTT. Looking up the rest from reference TRBV2 and TRBJ2-3 gives the full variable domain: EPEVTQTPSHQVTQMGQEVILRCVPISNHLYFYWYRQILGQKVEFLVSFYNNEISEKSEIFDDQFSVERPDGSNFTLKIRSTKLEDSAMYFCASTTGTDTQYFGPGTRLTVL.